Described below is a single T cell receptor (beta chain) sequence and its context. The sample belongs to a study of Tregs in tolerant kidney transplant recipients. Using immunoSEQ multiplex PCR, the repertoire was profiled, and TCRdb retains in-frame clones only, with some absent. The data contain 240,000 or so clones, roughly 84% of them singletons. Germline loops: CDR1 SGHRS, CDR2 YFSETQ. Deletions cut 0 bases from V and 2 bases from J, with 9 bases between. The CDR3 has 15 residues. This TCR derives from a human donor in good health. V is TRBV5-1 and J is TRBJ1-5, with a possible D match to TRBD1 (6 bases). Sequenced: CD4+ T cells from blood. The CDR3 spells CASSLESGGNQPQHF. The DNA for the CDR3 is TGCGCCAGCAGCTTGGAATCAGGGGGCAATCAGCCCCAGCATTTT.